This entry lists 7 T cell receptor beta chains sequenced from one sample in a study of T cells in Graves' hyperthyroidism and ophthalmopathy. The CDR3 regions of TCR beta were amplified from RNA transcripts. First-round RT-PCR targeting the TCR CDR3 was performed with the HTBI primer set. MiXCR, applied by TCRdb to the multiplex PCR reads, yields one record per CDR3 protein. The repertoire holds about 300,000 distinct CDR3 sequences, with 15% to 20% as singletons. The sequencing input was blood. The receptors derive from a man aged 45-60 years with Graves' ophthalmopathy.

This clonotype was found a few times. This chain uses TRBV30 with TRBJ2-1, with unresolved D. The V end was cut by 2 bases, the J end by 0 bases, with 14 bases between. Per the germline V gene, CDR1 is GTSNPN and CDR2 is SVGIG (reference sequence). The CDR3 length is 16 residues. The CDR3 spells CAWSFSHVYSYNEQFF. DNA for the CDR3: TGTGCCTGGAGTTTCTCACATGTTTACTCCTACAATGAGCAGTTCTTC. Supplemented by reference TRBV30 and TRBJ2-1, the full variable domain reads SQTIHQWPATLVQPVGSPLSLECTVEGTSNPNLYWYRQAAGRGLQLLFYSVGIGQISSEVPQNLSASRPQDRQFILSSKKLLLSDSGFYLCAWSFSHVYSYNEQFFGPGTRLTVL.

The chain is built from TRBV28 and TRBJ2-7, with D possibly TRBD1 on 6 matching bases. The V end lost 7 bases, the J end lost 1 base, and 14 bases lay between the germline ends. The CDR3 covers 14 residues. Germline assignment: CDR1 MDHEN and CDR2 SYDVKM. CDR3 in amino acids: CASIASGTSYEQYF. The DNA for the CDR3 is TGTGCCAGCATTGCCTCCGGGACATCCTACGAGCAGTACTTC. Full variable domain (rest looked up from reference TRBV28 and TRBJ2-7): DVKVTQSSRYLVKRTGEKVFLECVQDMDHENMFWYRQDPGLGLRLIYFSYDVKMKEKGDIPEGYSVSREKKERFSLILESASTNQTSMYLCASIASGTSYEQYFGPGTRLTVT.

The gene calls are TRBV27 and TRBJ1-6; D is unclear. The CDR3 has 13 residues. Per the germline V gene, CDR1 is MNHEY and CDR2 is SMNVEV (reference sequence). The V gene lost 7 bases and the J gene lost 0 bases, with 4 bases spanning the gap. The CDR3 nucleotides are TGTGCCAGCAAAGGCTCCTATAATTCACCCCTCCACTTT. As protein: CASKGSYNSPLHF.

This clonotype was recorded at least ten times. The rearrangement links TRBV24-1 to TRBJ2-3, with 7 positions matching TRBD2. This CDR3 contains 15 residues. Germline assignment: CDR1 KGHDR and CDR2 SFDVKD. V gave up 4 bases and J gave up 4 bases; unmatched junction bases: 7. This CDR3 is CATSDPVSGADTQYF. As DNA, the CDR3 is TGTGCCACCAGTGACCCTGTAAGCGGGGCAGATACGCAGTATTTT.

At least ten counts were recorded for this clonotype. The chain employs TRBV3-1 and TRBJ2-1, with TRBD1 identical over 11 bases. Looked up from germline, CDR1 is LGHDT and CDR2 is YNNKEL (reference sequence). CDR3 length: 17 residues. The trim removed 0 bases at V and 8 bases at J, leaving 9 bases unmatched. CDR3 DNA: TGTGCCAGCAGCCAAGATCCTGGGACAGGGGGTGATGATGAGCAGTTCTTC. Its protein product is CASSQDPGTGGDDEQFF.

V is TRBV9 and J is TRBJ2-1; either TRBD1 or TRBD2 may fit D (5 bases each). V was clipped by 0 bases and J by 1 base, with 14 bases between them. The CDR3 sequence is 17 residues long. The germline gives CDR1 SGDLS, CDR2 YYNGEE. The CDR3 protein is CASSVASYGTSYNEQFF. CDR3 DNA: TGTGCCAGCAGCGTAGCTAGCTACGGGACGTCCTACAATGAGCAGTTCTTC.

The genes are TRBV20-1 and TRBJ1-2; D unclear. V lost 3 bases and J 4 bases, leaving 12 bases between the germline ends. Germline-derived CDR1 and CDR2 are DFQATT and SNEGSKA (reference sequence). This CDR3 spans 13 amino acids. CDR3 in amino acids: CSASPTGTYGYTF. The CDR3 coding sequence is TGCAGTGCTAGCCCGACCGGCACCTATGGCTACACCTTC.